The 8 T cell receptor beta chains presented below share a single source sample, sequenced in a study of cytomegalovirus exposure and HLA in healthy donors. The PCR contained 60 Vbeta and 13 Jbeta primers. Profiled with immunoSEQ multiplex PCR; TCRdb holds only in-frame clones, not every one. The profile shows 70,000 to 100,000 clones, nearly 70% of them singletons. Sequencing input: PBMCs. The receptors come from a man over 45 in good health and CMV-seronegative.

This CDR3 reads CAIKGSGSITHEQYV. Written as DNA, the CDR3 is TGTGCCATCAAGGGGTCCGGGAGTATCACCCACGAGCAGTACGTC. The chain combines TRBV10-3 with TRBJ2-7, with TRBD2 as a possible D gene (6 bases). With 7 bases removed from V and 5 bases from J, the gap between germline ends came to 21 bases. Germline V gene sequence: CDR1 ENHRY, CDR2 SYGVKD. The CDR3 has 15 amino acids.

This chain joins TRBV6-7 and TRBJ2-7; a weak D match, TRBD1 (6 bases). TRBV6-7 qualifies as an ORF whose function is uncertain. V was cut by 4 bases and J by 3 bases, with 10 bases left in between. The CDR3 spans 13 residues. The CDR3 is CASSLQDSYEQYV. The CDR3 DNA follows: TGTGCCAGCAGTTTACAGGACAGCTACGAGCAGTACGTC.

This clone is medium-sized. The chain has TRBV5-1 and TRBJ1-1; D gene ambiguous. V shed 5 bases and J shed 11 bases, with 16 bases lying between them. The CDR3 contains 12 residues. Germline V gene sequence: CDR1 SGHRS, CDR2 YFSETQ. The CDR3 DNA reads as TGCGCCAGCAGGAAGGAGGGAGTCGGGGCTTTCTTT. This sequence encodes CASRKEGVGAFF. Full variable domain (remainder filled in from reference TRBV5-1 and TRBJ1-1): KAGVTQTPRYLIKTRGQQVTLSCSPISGHRSVSWYQQTPGQGLQFLFEYFSETQRNKGNFPGRFSGRQFSNSRSEMNVSTLELGDSALYLCASRKEGVGAFFGQGTRLTVV.

The genes are TRBV5-1 and TRBJ2-1, with a weak D call TRBD2 (6 bases). The V gene's germline CDR1 is SGHRS and CDR2 YFSETQ. Trimming removed 0 bases at V and 2 bases at J, with 12 bases between. The CDR3 contains 16 residues. The CDR3 reads CASSLDPGATYNEQFF. The DNA for the CDR3 is TGCGCCAGCAGCTTGGATCCGGGAGCCACCTACAATGAGCAGTTCTTC.

The rearrangement links TRBV2 to TRBJ2-1; possible D gene TRBD1, 5 bases. CDR3 size: 13 residues. The V end lost 11 bases, the J end lost 3 bases, and 14 bases lay between the germline ends. CDR1 is SNHLY and CDR2 is FYNNEI in the germline V gene. The CDR3 DNA reads as TGTGCCGGAAGAACGGACAACTACAATGAGCAGTTCTTC. It encodes CAGRTDNYNEQFF.

The rearrangement joins TRBV6-5 to TRBJ2-5; 7 nucleotides match TRBD2. V trimming: 5 bases; J trimming: 4 bases; junction bases outside the gene matches: 4. From germline, CDR1 is MNHEY and CDR2 SVGAGI. This CDR3 contains 13 residues. This CDR3 is CASSRLARETQYF. CDR3 coding DNA: TGTGCCAGCAGTCGACTAGCTCGAGAGACCCAGTACTTC.

The count of this clone is one. The V gene is TRBV7-3, the J gene TRBJ2-5; a weak D match, TRBD2 (5 bases). The V and J ends lost 5 bases and 0 bases respectively, with 10 bases between them. Germline CDR1 reads SGHTA; CDR2 reads FQGTGA. CDR3 length equals 14 residues. CDR3 sequence (DNA): TGTGCCAGCAGCCCGTCGGGGTACCAAGAGACCCAGTACTTC. Protein sequence: CASSPSGYQETQYF.

V and J are TRBV7-2 and TRBJ2-1; no definite D call. The CDR3 consists of 15 residues. V lost 7 bases and J 0 bases, leaving 13 bases between the germline ends. Germline assignment: CDR1 SGHTA and CDR2 FQGNSA. The chain's CDR3 is CASTGGVFSYNEQFF. As DNA, the CDR3 is TGTGCCAGCACTGGCGGAGTTTTCTCCTACAATGAGCAGTTCTTC.